This entry lists 26 T cell receptor beta chains sequenced from one sample in a study of T cell repertoires in cytomegalovirus infection. Each CDR3 protein gets one entry after TCRdb re-called the reads with MiXCR. The table records roughly 320,000 distinct CDR3 sequences, over 7.5% of them present only once. Sequencing used PBMCs. The receptors derive from a human donor in good health (CMV status not recorded). Some clones in this sample may be carry-over from other donors' samples.

This clonotype was observed at least ten times. The chain joins TRBV7-2 to TRBJ2-2, with 13 bases that match TRBD2. Germline V gives CDR1 SGHTA, CDR2 FQGNSA. The CDR3 loop spans 16 amino acids. Unmatched junction bases numbered 3, after V lost 4 bases and J lost 4 bases. CDR3 protein: CASSSRTSGGTGELFF. CDR3 nucleotide sequence: TGTGCCAGCAGCTCCAGGACTAGCGGGGGCACCGGGGAGCTGTTTTTT.

This clonotype showed up just a few times. The chain joins TRBV7-2 to TRBJ1-2, with no clear D. CDR1 is SGHTA and CDR2 is FQGNSA in the germline V gene. V shed 5 bases and J shed 0 bases, with 16 bases lying between them. The CDR3 consists of 16 residues. The CDR3 DNA reads TGTGCCAGCAGCCCTTCCCCACGGGCAACTAACTATGGCTACACCTTC. It encodes CASSPSPRATNYGYTF.

The V call is TRBV11-3, the J call TRBJ1-1; D unclear. Germline-derived CDR1 and CDR2 are SGHNT and YENEEA. V gave up 2 bases and J gave up 2 bases, with 6 bases separating them. The CDR3 is 13 residues long. CDR3 region: CASSLWSNTEAFF. As DNA, the CDR3 is TGTGCCAGCAGCTTATGGTCTAACACTGAAGCTTTCTTT.

Comment on this clonotype: A single base separates this from a much larger clone, so it may be a read error. The V call is TRBV7-6, the J call TRBJ2-1; TRBD1 might be the D (6 bases). The V end was cut by 5 bases, the J end by 5 bases, with 10 bases between. The germline V gene encodes CDR1 SGHVS and CDR2 FNYEAQ. The CDR3 runs 13 residues. The CDR3 nucleotides read TGTGCCAGCAGCACTCAGGGGAACAATGAGCAGTTCTTC. Encoded protein: CASSTQGNNEQFF. Based on the CDR3 plus reference TRBV7-6 and TRBJ2-1, the full variable domain is GAGVSQSPRYKVTKRGQDVALRCDPISGHVSLYWYRQALGQGPEFLTYFNYEAQQDKSGLPNDRFSAERPEGSISTLTIQRTEQRDSAMYRCASSTQGNNEQFFGPGTRLTVL.

This clonotype has just a few counts. V usage is TRBV25-1 and J usage is TRBJ1-1; D is possibly TRBD1 (5 bases). There are 14 residues in the CDR3. Germline V lookup: CDR1 MGHDK, CDR2 SYGVNS. Trimming shortened V by 1 base and J by 1 base, and 7 bases separated the two germline ends. The DNA of the CDR3 is TGTGCCAGCAGTGAATGGGGCGGGAACACTGAAGCTTTCTTT. Protein sequence: CASSEWGGNTEAFF.

This clonotype was detected ten times or more. The genes are TRBV7-2 and TRBJ2-1; D gene uncertain. Trimming removed 3 bases from V and 9 bases from J, with 12 bases in between. Germline assignment: CDR1 SGHTA and CDR2 FQGNSA. The CDR3 is made up of 13 amino acids. The CDR3 spells CASSLRLSGEQFF. CDR3 coding DNA: TGTGCCAGCAGCTTGAGGCTCAGTGGTGAGCAGTTCTTC.

This clonotype was picked up a small number of times. The chain couples TRBV7-6 to TRBJ2-1; D remains unclear. CDR3 size: 15 residues. Trimming removed 4 bases at V and 0 bases at J, with 10 bases between. Germline CDR1 SGHVS, CDR2 FNYEAQ. The CDR3 loop reads CASSSQPSSYNEQFF. DNA of the CDR3: TGTGCCAGCAGCTCGCAGCCGAGCTCCTACAATGAGCAGTTCTTC.

This clonotype was seen many times. This chain uses TRBV11-2 with TRBJ2-5; D is perhaps TRBD2 (6 bases). The CDR3 extends over 14 amino acids. The V gene lost 4 bases and the J gene lost 5 bases, with 14 bases spanning the gap. Germline CDR1 SGHAT, CDR2 FQNNGV. This CDR3 is CASSYTSSGETQYF. In nucleotides, the CDR3 is TGTGCCAGCAGCTATACTAGCTCAGGGGAGACCCAGTACTTC.

This clonotype was seen repeatedly, ten times or more. The chain carries TRBV7-2 and TRBJ1-2; D may be TRBD1 (5 bases). V was cut by 5 bases and J by 4 bases, with 11 bases left in between. The CDR3 consists of 13 residues. In germline, CDR1 is SGHTA, CDR2 FQGNSA. The DNA for the CDR3 is TGTGCCAGCAGCCTTCAGGGTTCCTATGGCTACACCTTC. Translated, it gives CASSLQGSYGYTF.

This clonotype was recorded at least ten times. The chain recombines TRBV7-2 with TRBJ1-3; no clear D. Germline V lookup: CDR1 SGHTA, CDR2 FQGNSA. Trimming removed 3 bases from V and 4 bases from J, with 10 bases in between. The CDR3 covers 14 residues. This CDR3 reads CASSFASSGNTIYF. As DNA, the CDR3 is TGTGCCAGCAGCTTTGCGTCTTCCGGAAACACCATATATTTT. Looking up the rest from reference TRBV7-2 and TRBJ1-3 gives the full variable domain: GAGVSQSPSNKVTEKGKDVELRCDPISGHTALYWYRQSLGQGLEFLIYFQGNSAPDKSGLPSDRFSAERTGGSVSTLTIQRTQQEDSAVYLCASSFASSGNTIYFGEGSWLTVV.

This clonotype came up many times. The chain recombines TRBV15 with TRBJ2-1; tentative D call: TRBD1 (5 bases). The germline CDR1 and CDR2 sequences are LNHNV and YYDKDF (reference sequence). The CDR3 has 13 residues. V shed 2 bases and J shed 15 bases, with 17 bases lying between them. The CDR3 DNA reads as TGTGCCACCAGCAGACGAGAAGAACAGGATTTGTTCTTC. Translating gives CATSRREEQDLFF.

Ten or more counts support this clonotype. This sequence joins TRBV7-6 and TRBJ2-1; TRBD2 agrees at 16 bases. The V and J ends lost 5 bases and 6 bases, in that order; junction bases with no gene match: 7. CDR3 size: 17 residues. Germline V gene data show CDR1 as SGHVS and CDR2 as FNYEAQ. As DNA, the CDR3 is TGTGCCAGCAGCCTGGGGACTAGCGGGGGGGCCGGCAATGAGCAGTTCTTC. Protein product: CASSLGTSGGAGNEQFF.

J is TRBJ1-2 and V is TRBV27, with D unclear. The germline V gene has CDR1 MNHEY and CDR2 SMNVEV (reference sequence). The CDR3 consists of 15 residues. V lost 5 bases to trimming and J lost 0 bases, with 13 bases between them. The CDR3 reads CASSKPGHPNYGYTF. The CDR3 region has the DNA TGTGCCAGCAGTAAACCGGGCCACCCTAACTATGGCTACACCTTC.

This sequence joins TRBV19 and TRBJ1-2; D unresolved. Looked up from germline, CDR1 is LNHDA and CDR2 is SQIVND (reference sequence). The CDR3 loop spans 12 amino acids. Trimming shortened V by 7 bases and J by 7 bases, and 13 bases separated the two germline ends. This CDR3 reads CASKDSSVGYTF. In DNA form, the CDR3 reads TGTGCCAGTAAGGACTCGTCTGTTGGCTACACCTTC.

Ten or more counts support this clonotype. The V call is TRBV7-2, the J call TRBJ1-4; perhaps TRBD1 as D (6 bases). The germline CDR1 and CDR2 sequences are SGHTA and FQGNSA. V lost 5 bases, J lost 4 bases, and 11 bases lay in between. The CDR3 is 14 amino acids. The CDR3 reads CASSKTGLNEKLFF. The CDR3 region has the DNA TGTGCCAGCAGCAAGACAGGCCTTAATGAAAAACTGTTTTTT.

This clonotype was detected ten times or more. The chain is built from TRBV7-2 and TRBJ2-4; D call uncertain. CDR1 is SGHTA and CDR2 is FQGNSA in the germline V gene. The germline V and J ends were trimmed by 5 bases and 7 bases, with 18 bases remaining between them. The CDR3 consists of 15 residues. CDR3 in DNA: TGTGCCAGCAGCCGGCCCGCTAGTCGCGGTAACATTCAGTACTTC. Amino acid sequence: CASSRPASRGNIQYF.

This clonotype was detected ten times or more. The chain joins TRBV7-8 to TRBJ2-1, with 10 bases that match TRBD1. Germline trimming cut 5 bases from V and 4 bases from J; bases unmatched to any gene: 11. This CDR3 is built from 17 residues. CDR1 is SGHVS and CDR2 is FQNEAQ in the germline V gene. The CDR3 sequence is CASSATGTGDLYNEQFF. The CDR3 DNA reads TGTGCCAGCAGCGCAACCGGGACAGGGGATTTATACAATGAGCAGTTCTTC.

This clonotype was picked up many times. V and J are TRBV5-1 and TRBJ2-1; 8 nucleotides agree with TRBD2. This CDR3 region has 17 residues. CDR1 is SGHRS and CDR2 is YFSETQ in the germline V gene. Trimming took 0 bases from V and 6 from J; bases not matched to a gene: 11. CDR3 sequence reads: CASSLEGASGRVNEQFF. In DNA, the CDR3 is TGCGCCAGCAGCTTGGAAGGGGCTAGCGGGCGAGTCAATGAGCAGTTCTTC.

This clonotype occurred once. The gene calls are TRBV29-1 and TRBJ2-1, with TRBD2 matching 7 bases. Germline loops: CDR1 SQVTM, CDR2 ANQGSEA. With V trimmed by 7 bases and J by 2 bases, 8 bases remained unmatched. This CDR3 comprises 14 residues. The CDR3 nucleotides read TGCAGCGCGACTCCCGGGACTACCTACAATGAGCAGTTCTTC. This codes for CSATPGTTYNEQFF.

A few counts support this clonotype. CDR3 DNA sequence: TGTGCCAGCAGTTTTAGGCAGAACTATGGCTACACCTTC. Amino acids: CASSFRQNYGYTF. The V gene is TRBV12-3 or TRBV12-4, the J gene TRBJ1-2; D is ambiguous. CDR3 length: 13 residues. Trimming stripped 3 bases from V and 2 bases from J, with 7 bases between.

This clonotype showed up just a few times. This chain joins TRBV5-1 and TRBJ2-2; 8 bases line up with TRBD2. This CDR3 is built from 18 residues. V lost 4 bases, J lost 6 bases, and 17 bases stayed unmatched. The germline V gene encodes CDR1 SGHRS and CDR2 YFSETQ. CDR3 in amino acids: CASSKLPSGGGSAGELFF. The CDR3 DNA follows: TGCGCCAGCAGCAAACTGCCCTCGGGGGGGGGTTCCGCCGGGGAGCTGTTTTTT.

In this sample, this clonotype turned up many times. The V gene is TRBV7-6, the J gene TRBJ2-5; a weak D match, TRBD1 (6 bases). CDR1 is SGHVS and CDR2 is FNYEAQ in the germline V gene. The CDR3 loop spans 17 amino acids. Trimming pared 4 bases from V and 2 bases from J, leaving 20 bases between. CDR3: CASSWPGQSTHQETQYF. CDR3 coding DNA: TGTGCCAGCAGCTGGCCGGGACAATCAACCCATCAAGAGACCCAGTACTTC.

This clonotype was counted ten times or more. The V gene is TRBV6-6, the J gene TRBJ2-2, with 7 bases that match TRBD1. Germline V lookup: CDR1 MNHNY, CDR2 SVGAGI (reference sequence). V lost 7 bases to trimming and J lost 6 bases; unmatched junction nucleotides: 11. The CDR3 runs to 15 residues. The DNA of the CDR3 is TGTGCCAGCATCATCGACAGGGCGTCGGCCGGGGAGCTGTTTTTT. Translating gives CASIIDRASAGELFF.

The sample holds many counts of this clonotype. Here the CDR3 DNA reads TGTGCCAGCAGCGGGACAGGGGACAATTCACCCCTCCACTTT. Translating gives CASSGTGDNSPLHF. The gene calls are TRBV7-2 and TRBJ1-6; 10 bases match TRBD1. V lost 5 bases and J lost 7; bases outside the gene matches: 2. Germline V lookup: CDR1 SGHTA, CDR2 FQGNSA. The CDR3 runs 14 residues. Variable domain in full (rest from reference TRBV7-2 and TRBJ1-6): GAGVSQSPSNKVTEKGKDVELRCDPISGHTALYWYRQSLGQGLEFLIYFQGNSAPDKSGLPSDRFSAERTGGSVSTLTIQRTQQEDSAVYLCASSGTGDNSPLHFGNGTRLTVT.

There are a few counts of this clonotype. CDR3 nucleotide sequence: TGTGCCAGCAGTTACTCGAGGACGGGCGACTCCTACGAGCAGTACTTC. Its protein is CASSYSRTGDSYEQYF. This chain links TRBV6-5 with TRBJ2-7; D ambiguous. This CDR3 comprises 16 residues. Trimming removed 0 bases from V and 0 bases from J, with 12 bases in between. Germline V lookup: CDR1 MNHEY, CDR2 SVGAGI.

J is TRBJ1-1 and V is TRBV20-1, with 9 bases identical to TRBD1. This CDR3 has 12 amino acids. Germline CDR1 is DFQATT and CDR2 is SNEGSKA (reference sequence). V was clipped by 1 base and J by 10 bases; unmatched bases: 4. CDR3 loop: CSARGQGVTAFF. The CDR3 region has the DNA TGCAGTGCTAGAGGACAGGGGGTCACAGCTTTCTTT.